Listed here is a single TCR beta chain. Profiled with immunoSEQ multiplex PCR; TCRdb holds only in-frame clones, not every one. The repertoire holds roughly 260,000 clones, 83% seen once, with about 3.8% in the top ten. The V and J ends lost 0 bases and 9 bases respectively, with 13 bases between them. Germline V gene lookup returns CDR1 SGDLS and CDR2 YYNGEE. This CDR3 is 15 amino acids long. The data belong to a study of blood T cell repertoires in COVID-19. Overall study context: T cells, B-cell-depleted T cells, or PBMCs supplied cDNA or gDNA.

The receptor's source is a woman between 40 and 50 years old who had been exposed to COVID-19. The rearrangement links TRBV9 to TRBJ1-6; a weak D match, TRBD1 (6 bases). The material sequenced was PBMCs or T cells enriched from blood (not recorded which). The CDR3 spells CASSVGETGSSPLHF. CDR3 in DNA: TGTGCCAGCAGCGTAGGAGAGACAGGATCTTCACCCCTCCACTTT. Full variable domain (remainder filled in from reference TRBV9 and TRBJ1-6): DSGVTQTPKHLITATGQRVTLRCSPRSGDLSVYWYQQSLDQGLQFLIQYYNGEERAKGNILERFSAQQFPDLHSELNLSSLELGDSALYFCASSVGETGSSPLHFGNGTRLTVT.